The 9 T cell receptor beta chains below were found in one sample sequenced in a study of T cells in Graves' hyperthyroidism and ophthalmopathy. Researchers took RNA transcripts and amplified the TCR beta CDR3 regions from them. When the TCR CDR3 underwent first-round RT-PCR, the HTBI primer set was used. A single record per CDR3 protein comes from TCRdb applying MiXCR to the multiplex PCR reads. The sample carries around 620,000 distinct CDR3 sequences, 46% recorded once. Sequences were obtained from peripheral blood or thyroid tissue (not recorded which). These receptors originate from an adult woman with Graves' disease, either hyperthyroidism or ophthalmopathy (not recorded which).

The genes are TRBV10-3 and TRBJ1-1; D not certain. Trimming pared 4 bases from V and 1 base from J, leaving 10 bases between. This CDR3 is built from 14 residues. Germline V gene lookup returns CDR1 ENHRY and CDR2 SYGVKD. The CDR3 loop is CAISGDGPNTEAFF. As DNA, the CDR3 is TGTGCCATCAGTGGAGACGGGCCGAACACTGAAGCTTTCTTT.

As regards this clonotype: At one end the junction does not follow the germline gene, possibly because of a read error. The chain carries TRBV7-6 and TRBJ2-3; the D call may be TRBD1 or TRBD2 (5 bases each). The CDR3 length is 15 residues. Germline V gene lookup returns CDR1 SGHVS and CDR2 FNYEAQ. CDR3 residues: CAGSPSGPTSDTQYF. CDR3 nucleotides: TGTGCCGGCAGCCCCTCGGGGCCAACCTCCGATACGCAGTATTTT.

V and J are TRBV5-1 and TRBJ2-2, with 11 bases that match TRBD2. The germline V gene encodes CDR1 SGHRS and CDR2 YFSETQ. V trimming: 4 bases; J trimming: 4 bases; junction bases outside the gene matches: 9. The CDR3 runs to 17 residues. The CDR3 DNA is TGCGCCAGCAGCCCACAGGGGACTAGCGGAACCACCGGGGAGCTGTTTTTT. Protein sequence: CASSPQGTSGTTGELFF.

The chain is built from TRBV9 and TRBJ1-6; 7 bases match TRBD1. Germline lookup yields CDR1 SGDLS and CDR2 YYNGEE. Germline trimming cut 4 bases from V and 9 bases from J; bases unmatched to any gene: 7. The CDR3 totals 14 residues. The CDR3 DNA reads TGTGCCAGCAGCCGCGAGACAGGGTCTTCACCCCTCCACTTT. Its translation: CASSRETGSSPLHF. The full variable domain, rest sourced from reference TRBV9 and TRBJ1-6, is DSGVTQTPKHLITATGQRVTLRCSPRSGDLSVYWYQQSLDQGLQFLIQYYNGEERAKGNILERFSAQQFPDLHSELNLSSLELGDSALYFCASSRETGSSPLHFGNGTRLTVT.

The count of this clonotype is one. A junction boundary mismatches the germline segment, possibly from a read error. This chain connects TRBV20-1 to TRBJ2-2; either TRBD1 or TRBD2 may supply D (6 bases each). Germline V gives CDR1 DFQATT, CDR2 SNEGSKA (reference sequence). The CDR3 consists of 15 residues. CDR3: CSARETGRYTGELSW. The CDR3 DNA reads as TGCAGTGCTAGGGAAACAGGGAGGTACACCGGGGAGCTGTCTTGG.

The gene calls are TRBV29-1 and TRBJ1-2; TRBD1 matches 8 bases. Germline CDR1 SQVTM, CDR2 ANQGSEA. V lost 6 bases, J lost 2 bases, and 5 bases stayed unmatched. The CDR3 has 13 amino acids. Here the CDR3 reads CSVETGENYGYTF. CDR3 DNA: TGCAGCGTCGAGACAGGGGAAAACTATGGCTACACCTTC.

The chain recombines TRBV20-1 with TRBJ2-5, with D possibly being TRBD1 (6 bases). The CDR3 has 16 amino acids. Trimming cost V 6 bases and J 4 bases, with 24 bases left between them. CDR1 DFQATT and CDR2 SNEGSKA come from the germline V gene (reference sequence). The CDR3 coding sequence is TGCAGTGCGGCAGGGGTGTCCCATTGGGTGGGAGAGACCCAGTACTTC. Its translation is CSAAGVSHWVGETQYF.

This clonotype was seen many times. The chain couples TRBV7-9 to TRBJ1-1; D not resolved. The CDR3 has 12 amino acids. The V and J ends lost 5 bases and 0 bases respectively, with 4 bases between them. CDR1 is SEHNR and CDR2 is FQNEAQ in the germline V gene (reference sequence). Written as DNA, the CDR3 is TGTGCCAGCAGCAAAATGAACACTGAAGCTTTCTTT. Translating gives CASSKMNTEAFF.

This clonotype was detected many times. The J gene is TRBJ2-5, the V gene TRBV12-3 or TRBV12-4; D is uncertain. The germline V and J ends were trimmed by 3 bases and 5 bases, with 7 bases remaining between them. This CDR3 has 12 amino acids. The CDR3 protein is CASSLEAETQYF. The CDR3 DNA reads TGTGCCAGCAGTTTGGAAGCTGAGACCCAGTACTTC.